The next 8 T cell receptor beta chains were all read from a single sample in a study of CD8 T cells in Susac syndrome. Reverse transcription of roughly 0.5 to 1 ug RNA was carried out with random hexamers. TCRdb reanalysed the immunoSEQ multiplex PCR reads using MiXCR and keeps one entry per CDR3 protein. The sample holds 75,000 to 95,000 distinct CDR3 sequences, under 95% seen once. Sequencing was performed on CD8+ T cells from PBMCs. The receptors were gathered from a human donor with Susac syndrome.

The chain uses TRBV4-2 and TRBJ2-1; maybe TRBD2 (6 bases). The germline V gene has CDR1 LGHNA and CDR2 YNFKEQ. CDR3 length equals 17 residues. Trimming took off 4 bases at V and 4 bases at J, with 20 bases between the two ends. The CDR3 loop reads CASSPKWGVEVYNEQFF. CDR3 bases: TGTGCCAGCAGCCCTAAGTGGGGGGTCGAGGTATACAATGAGCAGTTCTTC.

The rearrangement links TRBV23-1 to TRBJ1-3; 7 nucleotides line up with TRBD1. TRBV23-1 is flagged as an ORF with uncertain function. The CDR3 has 16 residues. The J segment lost 0 bases and the V segment lost 8 bases, leaving 10 bases of the junction unmatched. This CDR3 is CASDDGQATSGNTIYF. The CDR3 bases are TGCGCCAGCGATGACGGACAGGCGACCTCTGGAAACACCATATATTTT.

This rearrangement joins TRBV18 to TRBJ1-5; D may be TRBD1 (6 bases). CDR1 is KGHSH, CDR2 LQKENI, per germline. CDR3 length: 18 residues. The germline V and J ends were trimmed by 6 bases and 0 bases, with 21 bases remaining between them. The CDR3 DNA sequence: TGTGCCAGCTCGTCAACAGGGCTTGCCGATTATAGCAATCAGCCCCAGCATTTT. It specifies CASSSTGLADYSNQPQHF.

The CDR3, as DNA: TGCGCCAGCAGTACAGGCGGCTATGGCTACACCTTC. Translated: CASSTGGYGYTF. This chain links TRBV5-1 with TRBJ1-2; tentatively, D is TRBD1 (5 bases). CDR1 is SGHRS and CDR2 is YFSETQ in the germline V gene. The CDR3 contains 12 residues. V lost 5 bases and J lost 4, with 9 bases in between.

This chain joins TRBV24-1 and TRBJ2-5; possibly TRBD1 for D (6 bases). Germline CDR1 KGHDR, CDR2 SFDVKD. The CDR3 is 14 residues long. V was clipped by 4 bases and J by 5 bases, with 13 bases between them. DNA of the CDR3: TGTGCCACCAGTGACCCAGGGGTTTGGGAGACCCAGTACTTC. Residues: CATSDPGVWETQYF.

The genes are TRBV7-9 and TRBJ2-5; D is unresolved. The CDR3 runs to 13 residues. Germline-derived CDR1 and CDR2 are SEHNR and FQNEAQ (reference sequence). Between the trimmed V and J ends, which lost 3 bases and 1 base, there was a span of 6 bases. CDR3 region: CASSFPAQETQYF. The CDR3 nucleotides read TGTGCCAGCAGCTTCCCAGCCCAAGAGACCCAGTACTTC.

The chain uses TRBV3-1 and TRBJ2-3; D ambiguous. Germline V gives CDR1 LGHDT, CDR2 YNNKEL (reference sequence). V was cut by 4 bases and J by 0 bases, with 14 bases left in between. There are 16 residues in the CDR3. The DNA for the CDR3 is TGTGCCAGCAGCCGCTCGATTTCTACCAGCACAGATACGCAGTATTTT. This translates into CASSRSISTSTDTQYF.

V is TRBV9 and J is TRBJ2-4; the D is unclear. V lost 2 bases, J lost 1 base, and 10 bases lay in between. This CDR3 has 15 residues. Germline assignment: CDR1 SGDLS and CDR2 YYNGEE. The CDR3 protein is CASSVDHGAKNIQYF. CDR3 nucleotide sequence: TGTGCCAGCAGCGTGGACCACGGGGCCAAAAACATTCAGTACTTC.